The 7 T cell receptor beta chains below come from one sample, sequenced in a study of cytomegalovirus exposure and HLA in healthy donors. The PCR employed 60 Vbeta primers together with 13 Jbeta primers. The assay was immunoSEQ multiplex PCR, and TCRdb's table has in-frame clones only and misses some. The data hold 75,000 to 90,000 clones, with over 70% observed a single time. Sequenced input: PBMCs. These receptors originate from a woman between 40 and 55 years old in good health and CMV-seropositive.

V usage is TRBV6-1 and J usage is TRBJ2-7, with 8 bases identical to TRBD2. J gave up 0 bases and V 7 bases, and 8 bases lay outside the gene matches. The CDR3 contains 15 residues. From germline, CDR1 is MNHNS and CDR2 SASEGT. CDR3 coding DNA: TGTGCCAGCACTACCGCCGGGACTAGCTCCTACGAGCAGTACTTC. Its protein product is CASTTAGTSSYEQYF.

This clone was detected a few times. The chain combines TRBV25-1 with TRBJ2-7; a possible D gene is TRBD1 (6 bases). V lost 3 bases, J lost 3 bases, and 15 bases lay in between. CDR1 MGHDK and CDR2 SYGVNS come from the germline V gene. The CDR3 totals 15 residues. The CDR3 is CASSDPRDNRYEQYF. The CDR3 coding sequence is TGTGCCAGCAGTGATCCGAGGGACAATCGCTACGAGCAGTACTTC.

This clone has a single count. In nucleotides, the CDR3 is TGTGCCAGCAGCCGGACTAGCGGGAGGGCCAACAGACAGTACGAGCAGTACTTC. Translation: CASSRTSGRANRQYEQYF. The genes are TRBV5-4 and TRBJ2-7; 15 bases match TRBD2. This CDR3 is built from 18 residues. V shed 4 bases, J shed 4 bases, and the junction held 12 bases outside the gene matches. Germline lookup yields CDR1 SGHNT and CDR2 YYREEE (reference sequence).

The rearrangement links TRBV28 to TRBJ1-6, with a weak D call TRBD1 (6 bases). Trimming cost V 4 bases and J 5 bases, with 9 bases left between them. The germline gives CDR1 MDHEN, CDR2 SYDVKM. The CDR3 has 14 amino acids. The CDR3 DNA follows: TGTGCCAGCAGTTCGGGGGGCGATAATTCACCCCTCCACTTT. The encoded protein is CASSSGGDNSPLHF.

This clone was counted a single time. This sequence joins TRBV5-1 and TRBJ1-2, with D tentatively TRBD1 (5 bases). This CDR3 contains 18 residues. V lost 6 bases and J 4 bases, leaving 28 bases between the germline ends. Germline V CDR1 and CDR2: SGHRS, YFSETQ. The CDR3 sequence is CASKRVAGDSGRGYGYTF. The CDR3, as DNA: TGCGCCAGCAAACGAGTCGCCGGCGACTCAGGGCGTGGCTATGGCTACACCTTC. The whole variable domain, remainder taken from reference TRBV5-1 and TRBJ1-2, is KAGVTQTPRYLIKTRGQQVTLSCSPISGHRSVSWYQQTPGQGLQFLFEYFSETQRNKGNFPGRFSGRQFSNSRSEMNVSTLELGDSALYLCASKRVAGDSGRGYGYTFGSGTRLTVV.

The genes are TRBV4-1 and TRBJ1-4; D may be TRBD1 (5 bases). The CDR3 covers 16 residues. The germline CDR1 and CDR2 sequences are MGHRA and YSYEKL. Trimming removed 3 bases from V and 7 bases from J, with 18 bases in between. The CDR3 loop reads CASSQLAGPLGEKLFF. DNA for the CDR3: TGCGCCAGCAGCCAGCTGGCGGGACCCTTGGGTGAAAAACTGTTTTTT.

This chain connects TRBV7-9 to TRBJ2-5; TRBD2 matches at 12 bases. The V segment lost 4 bases and the J segment 4 bases; nucleotides outside the gene matches: 4. The length of the CDR3 is 15 residues. Germline CDR1 SEHNR, CDR2 FQNEAQ (reference sequence). The CDR3 loop reads CASSSLAGGLETQYF. The CDR3 DNA reads as TGTGCCAGCAGCTCACTAGCGGGAGGTTTAGAGACCCAGTACTTC.